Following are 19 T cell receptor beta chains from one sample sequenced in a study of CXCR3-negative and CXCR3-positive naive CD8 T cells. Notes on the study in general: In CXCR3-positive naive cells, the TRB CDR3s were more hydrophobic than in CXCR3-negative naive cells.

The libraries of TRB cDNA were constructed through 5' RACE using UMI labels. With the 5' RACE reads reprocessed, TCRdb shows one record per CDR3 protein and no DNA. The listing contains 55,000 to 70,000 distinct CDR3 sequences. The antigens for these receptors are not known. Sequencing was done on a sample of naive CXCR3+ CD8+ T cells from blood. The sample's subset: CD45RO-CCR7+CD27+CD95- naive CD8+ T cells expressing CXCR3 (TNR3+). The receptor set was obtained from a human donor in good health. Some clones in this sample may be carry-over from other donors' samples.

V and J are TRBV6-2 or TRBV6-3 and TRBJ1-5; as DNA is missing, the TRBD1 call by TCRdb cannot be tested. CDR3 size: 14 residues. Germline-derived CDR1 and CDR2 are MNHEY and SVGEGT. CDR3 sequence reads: CASSQDRYNQPQHF.

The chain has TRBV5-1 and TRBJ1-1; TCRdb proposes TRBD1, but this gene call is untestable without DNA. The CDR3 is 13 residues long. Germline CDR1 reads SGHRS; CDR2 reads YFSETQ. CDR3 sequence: CASTSGSPTEAFF.

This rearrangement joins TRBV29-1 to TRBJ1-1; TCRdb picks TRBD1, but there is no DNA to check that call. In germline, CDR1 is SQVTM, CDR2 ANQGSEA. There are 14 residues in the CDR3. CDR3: CSSVGWGGNTEAFF. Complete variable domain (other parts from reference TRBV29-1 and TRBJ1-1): SAVISQKPSRDICQRGTSLTIQCQVDSQVTMMFWYRQQPGQSLTLIATANQGSEATYESGFVIDKFPISRPNLTFSTLTVSNMSPEDSSIYLCSSVGWGGNTEAFFGQGTRLTVV.

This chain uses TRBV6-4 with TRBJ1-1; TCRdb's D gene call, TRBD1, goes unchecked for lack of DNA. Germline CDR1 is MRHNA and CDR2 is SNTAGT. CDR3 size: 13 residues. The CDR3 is CVSSESGGTEAFF.

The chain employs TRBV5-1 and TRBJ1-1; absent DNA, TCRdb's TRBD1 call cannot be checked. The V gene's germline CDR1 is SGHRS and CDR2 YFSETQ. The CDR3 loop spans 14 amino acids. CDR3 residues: CASKSGEKNTEAFF.

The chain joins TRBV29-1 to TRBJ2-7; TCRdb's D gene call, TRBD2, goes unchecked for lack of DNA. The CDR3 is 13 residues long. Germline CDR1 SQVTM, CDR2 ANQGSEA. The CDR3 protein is CSVEGQSPYEQYF.

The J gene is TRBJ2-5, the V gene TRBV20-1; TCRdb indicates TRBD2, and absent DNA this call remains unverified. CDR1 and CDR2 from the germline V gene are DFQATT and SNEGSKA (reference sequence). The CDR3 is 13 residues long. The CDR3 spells CSATSSGQETQYF.

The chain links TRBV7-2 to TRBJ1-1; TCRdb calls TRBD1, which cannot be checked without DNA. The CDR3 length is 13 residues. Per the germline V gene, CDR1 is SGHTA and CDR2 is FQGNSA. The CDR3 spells CASSLGTPFGAFF.

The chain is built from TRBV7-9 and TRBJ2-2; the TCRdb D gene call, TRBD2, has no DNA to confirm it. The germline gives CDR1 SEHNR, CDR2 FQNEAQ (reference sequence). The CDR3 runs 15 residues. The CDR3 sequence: CASSLRGENTGELFF.

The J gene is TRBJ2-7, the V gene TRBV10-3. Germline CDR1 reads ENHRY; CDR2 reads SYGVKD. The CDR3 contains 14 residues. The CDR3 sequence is CAISESGRSYEQYF.

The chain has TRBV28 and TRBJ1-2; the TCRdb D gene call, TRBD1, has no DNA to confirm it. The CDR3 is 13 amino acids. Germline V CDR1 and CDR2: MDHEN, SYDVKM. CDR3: CASRIDRGYGYTF.

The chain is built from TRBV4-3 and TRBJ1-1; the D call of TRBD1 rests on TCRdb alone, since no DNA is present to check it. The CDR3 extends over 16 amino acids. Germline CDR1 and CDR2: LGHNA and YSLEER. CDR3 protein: CASSQDRGQGGTEAFF.

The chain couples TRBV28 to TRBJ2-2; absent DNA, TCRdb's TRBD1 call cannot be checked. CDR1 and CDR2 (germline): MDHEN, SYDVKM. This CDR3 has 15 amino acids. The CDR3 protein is CASTSKGADTGELFF. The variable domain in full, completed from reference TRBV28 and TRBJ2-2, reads DVKVTQSSRYLVKRTGEKVFLECVQDMDHENMFWYRQDPGLGLRLIYFSYDVKMKEKGDIPEGYSVSREKKERFSLILESASTNQTSMYLCASTSKGADTGELFFGEGSRLTVL.

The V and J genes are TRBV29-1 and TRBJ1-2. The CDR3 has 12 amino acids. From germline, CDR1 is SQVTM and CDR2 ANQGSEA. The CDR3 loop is CSVDLANYGYTF.

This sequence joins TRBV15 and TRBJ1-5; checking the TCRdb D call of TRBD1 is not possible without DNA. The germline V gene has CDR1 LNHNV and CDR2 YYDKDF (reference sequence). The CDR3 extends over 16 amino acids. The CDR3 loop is CATSRPINRGHQPQHF.

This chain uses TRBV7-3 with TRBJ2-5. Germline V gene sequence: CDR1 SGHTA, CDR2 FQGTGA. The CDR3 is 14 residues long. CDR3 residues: CASSATPTVQAQYF.

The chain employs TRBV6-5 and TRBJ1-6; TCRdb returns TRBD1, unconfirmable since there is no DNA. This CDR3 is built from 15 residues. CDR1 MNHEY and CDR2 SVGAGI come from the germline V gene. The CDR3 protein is CASRQQGLGGSPLHF.

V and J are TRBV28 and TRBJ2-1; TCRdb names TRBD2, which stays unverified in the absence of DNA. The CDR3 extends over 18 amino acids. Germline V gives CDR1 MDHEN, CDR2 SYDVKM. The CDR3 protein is CASSLYPTSGANDNEQFF.

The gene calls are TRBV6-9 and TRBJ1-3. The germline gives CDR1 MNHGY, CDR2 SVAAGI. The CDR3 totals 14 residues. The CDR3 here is CASMLGESGNTIYF.